This T cell receptor (beta chain) was sequenced for a study of blood T cell repertoires in COVID-19. Data came from immunoSEQ multiplex PCR; TCRdb stores just in-frame clones and leaves some out. In the table there are about 190,000 clones, about 88% of which are singletons. Germline V lookup: CDR1 LNHDA, CDR2 SQIVND (reference sequence). Losses at the gene ends were 6 bases for V and 8 bases for J; bases not matched to a gene: 15. This CDR3 spans 17 amino acids. The source is a human donor in a cohort sampled during active COVID-19. This chain connects TRBV19 to TRBJ1-6; 8 bases agree with TRBD1. Sequenced sample: peripheral blood. The CDR3 here is CASRPLIGQGAYSPLHF. The CDR3 region has the DNA TGTGCCAGTAGGCCACTAATTGGGCAGGGGGCGTATTCACCCCTCCACTTT.